The clone carrying this T cell receptor beta chain was detected only a few times. Time point noted: persistent/refractory GD, antithyroid drugs over 5 years with positive TRAb. The TCR library was prepared using RNA isolated from PBMCs. Peripheral blood, approximately 9 milliliters of it, was drawn into EDTA tubes. iRepertoire HTBI primers and Arm-PCR of CDR3 regions built TCR beta libraries. One entry per CDR3 protein, called by TCRdb with MiXCR from the multiplex PCR reads. The sample has around 510,000 distinct CDR3 sequences; about 20% are singletons. The data were obtained in a study of regulatory T cells in long-lasting Graves disease. The wider study: The criterion for persistent Graves' disease was over 5 years of antithyroid drugs with positive TSH receptor antibodies.

Germline V lookup: CDR1 ENHRY, CDR2 SYGVKD. The ends lost 2 bases at V and 2 bases at J; junction bases unmatched: 3. The CDR3 loop spans 16 amino acids. The chain has TRBV10-3 and TRBJ2-2; 9 positions match TRBD1. The receptor comes from a female donor with Graves disease. Here the sequenced sample was peripheral blood mononuclear cells (PBMCs), taken when the disease was refractory, from a patient treated with antithyroid drugs. The CDR3: CAISERDRANTGELFF. CDR3 bases: TGTGCCATCAGTGAGAGGGACAGGGCTAACACCGGGGAGCTGTTTTTT.